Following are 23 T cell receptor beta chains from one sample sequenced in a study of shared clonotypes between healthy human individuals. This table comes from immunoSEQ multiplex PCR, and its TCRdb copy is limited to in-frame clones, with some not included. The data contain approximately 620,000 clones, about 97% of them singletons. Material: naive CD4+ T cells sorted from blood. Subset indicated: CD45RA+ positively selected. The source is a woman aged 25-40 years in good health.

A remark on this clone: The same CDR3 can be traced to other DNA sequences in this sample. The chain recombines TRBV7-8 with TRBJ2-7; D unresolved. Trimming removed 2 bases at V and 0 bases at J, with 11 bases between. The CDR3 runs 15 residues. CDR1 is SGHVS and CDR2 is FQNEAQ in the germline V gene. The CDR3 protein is CASSLRGGSSYEQYF. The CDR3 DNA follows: TGTGCCAGCAGCTTAAGAGGCGGAAGCTCCTACGAGCAGTACTTC.

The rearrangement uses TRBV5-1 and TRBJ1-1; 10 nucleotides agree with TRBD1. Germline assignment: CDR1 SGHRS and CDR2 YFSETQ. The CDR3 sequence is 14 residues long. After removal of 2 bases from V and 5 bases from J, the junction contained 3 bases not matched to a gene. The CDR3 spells CASSFGQGGTEAFF. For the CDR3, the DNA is TGCGCCAGCAGCTTTGGACAGGGGGGGACTGAAGCTTTCTTT.

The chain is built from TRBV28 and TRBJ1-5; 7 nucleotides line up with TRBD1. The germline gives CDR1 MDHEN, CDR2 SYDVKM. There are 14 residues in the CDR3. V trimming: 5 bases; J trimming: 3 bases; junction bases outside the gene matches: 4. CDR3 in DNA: TGTGCCAGCAGTGGGACAGCATACAATCAGCCCCAGCATTTT. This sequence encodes CASSGTAYNQPQHF. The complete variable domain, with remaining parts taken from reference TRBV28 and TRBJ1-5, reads DVKVTQSSRYLVKRTGEKVFLECVQDMDHENMFWYRQDPGLGLRLIYFSYDVKMKEKGDIPEGYSVSREKKERFSLILESASTNQTSMYLCASSGTAYNQPQHFGDGTRLSIL.

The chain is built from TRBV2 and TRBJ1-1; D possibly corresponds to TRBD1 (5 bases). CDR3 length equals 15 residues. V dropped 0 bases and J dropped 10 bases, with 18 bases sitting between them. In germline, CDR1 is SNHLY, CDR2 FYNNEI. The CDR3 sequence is CASSEARDRRGGAFF. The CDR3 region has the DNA TGTGCCAGCAGTGAAGCCCGGGACCGGCGAGGCGGAGCTTTCTTT.

DNA of the CDR3: TGTGCCAGCAGCCCCGGACAGGGGCCAGATCAGCCCCAGCATTTT. Translation gives CASSPGQGPDQPQHF. This rearrangement joins TRBV6-5 to TRBJ1-5; 9 nucleotides match TRBD1. Per the germline V gene, CDR1 is MNHEY and CDR2 is SVGAGI. Trimming at V came to 6 bases and at J to 5 bases, leaving 8 bases not matched to a gene. The CDR3 has 15 residues.

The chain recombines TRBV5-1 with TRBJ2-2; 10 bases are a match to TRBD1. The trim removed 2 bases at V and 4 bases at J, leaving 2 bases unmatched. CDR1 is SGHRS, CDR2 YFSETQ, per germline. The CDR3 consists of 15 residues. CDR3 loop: CASSFGQGVTGELFF. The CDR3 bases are TGCGCCAGCAGCTTCGGACAGGGGGTCACCGGGGAGCTGTTTTTT.

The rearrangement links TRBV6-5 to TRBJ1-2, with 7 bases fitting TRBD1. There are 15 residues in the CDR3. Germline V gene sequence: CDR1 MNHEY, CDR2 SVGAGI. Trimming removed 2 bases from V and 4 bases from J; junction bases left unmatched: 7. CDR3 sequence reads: CASSYRADRSYGYTF. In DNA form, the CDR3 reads TGTGCCAGCAGTTACCGAGCGGACAGGTCCTATGGCTACACCTTC.

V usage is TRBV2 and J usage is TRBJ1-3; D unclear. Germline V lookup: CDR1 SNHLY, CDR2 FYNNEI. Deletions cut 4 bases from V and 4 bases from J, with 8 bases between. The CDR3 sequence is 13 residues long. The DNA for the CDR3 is TGTGCCAGCAGTGTAGGAGTCGGAAACACCATATATTTT. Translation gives CASSVGVGNTIYF.

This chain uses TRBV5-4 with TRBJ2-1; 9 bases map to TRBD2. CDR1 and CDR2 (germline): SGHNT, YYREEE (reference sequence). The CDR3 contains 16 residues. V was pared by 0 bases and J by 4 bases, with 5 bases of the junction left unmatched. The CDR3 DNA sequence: TGTGCCAGCAGCTTGGGAACTAGCGGGTTTTACAATGAGCAGTTCTTC. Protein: CASSLGTSGFYNEQFF.

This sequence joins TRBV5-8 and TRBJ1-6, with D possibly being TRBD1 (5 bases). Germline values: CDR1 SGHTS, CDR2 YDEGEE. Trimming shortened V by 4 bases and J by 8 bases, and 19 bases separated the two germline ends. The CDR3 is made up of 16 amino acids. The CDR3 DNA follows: TGTGCCAGCAGCCTACTGCCGGGACTTTGGGATTCACCCCTCCACTTT. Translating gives CASSLLPGLWDSPLHF.

DNA for the CDR3: TGTGCCAGCAGTTTATCGCCTAGCGGGGGAGTGGATACAGATACGCAGTATTTT. Translation: CASSLSPSGGVDTDTQYF. This chain connects TRBV28 to TRBJ2-3; 10 bases agree with TRBD2. V was pared by 1 base and J by 3 bases, with 10 bases of the junction left unmatched. The CDR3 has 18 residues. Germline CDR1 and CDR2: MDHEN and SYDVKM.

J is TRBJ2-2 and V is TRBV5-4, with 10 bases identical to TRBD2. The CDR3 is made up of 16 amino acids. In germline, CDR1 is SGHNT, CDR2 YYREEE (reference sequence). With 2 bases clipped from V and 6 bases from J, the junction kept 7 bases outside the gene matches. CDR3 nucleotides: TGTGCCAGCAGCTTATGGGCTAGCGGGAGCTCCGGGGAGCTGTTTTTT. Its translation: CASSLWASGSSGELFF.

The CDR3 here is CASSLDGAGANVLTF. CDR3 sequence (DNA): TGTGCCAGCAGTTTAGATGGGGCTGGGGCCAACGTCCTGACTTTC. This sequence joins TRBV28 and TRBJ2-6; D is unclear. The CDR3 runs 15 residues. V lost 2 bases, J lost 2 bases, and 7 bases lay in between. Germline loops: CDR1 MDHEN, CDR2 SYDVKM. The full variable domain, completed using reference TRBV28 and TRBJ2-6, is DVKVTQSSRYLVKRTGEKVFLECVQDMDHENMFWYRQDPGLGLRLIYFSYDVKMKEKGDIPEGYSVSREKKERFSLILESASTNQTSMYLCASSLDGAGANVLTFGAGSRLTVL.

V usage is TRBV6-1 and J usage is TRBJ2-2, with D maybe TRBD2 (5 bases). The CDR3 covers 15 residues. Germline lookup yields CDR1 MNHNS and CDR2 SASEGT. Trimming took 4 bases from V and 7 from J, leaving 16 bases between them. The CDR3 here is CASSGWRGRVGELFF. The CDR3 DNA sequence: TGTGCCAGCAGTGGTTGGAGAGGGAGAGTCGGGGAGCTGTTTTTT.

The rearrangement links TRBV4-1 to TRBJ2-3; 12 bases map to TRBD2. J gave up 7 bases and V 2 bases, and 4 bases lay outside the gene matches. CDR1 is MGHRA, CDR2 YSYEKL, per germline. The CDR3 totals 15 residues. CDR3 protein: CASSQLAGGPYTQYF. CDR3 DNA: TGCGCCAGCAGCCAACTAGCGGGAGGGCCGTATACGCAGTATTTT.

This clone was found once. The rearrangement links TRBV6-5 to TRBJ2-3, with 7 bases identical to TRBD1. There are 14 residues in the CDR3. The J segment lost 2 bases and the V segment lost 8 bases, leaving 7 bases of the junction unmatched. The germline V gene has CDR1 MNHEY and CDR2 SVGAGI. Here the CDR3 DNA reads TGTGCCAGCCAGCCCAGGGGGATCACAGATACGCAGTATTTT. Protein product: CASQPRGITDTQYF.

DNA for the CDR3: TGTGCCAGCAGTAACAGGGGGTTAAGCTCCTACGAGCAGTACTTC. This encodes CASSNRGLSSYEQYF. The chain links TRBV28 to TRBJ2-7, with 8 nucleotides matching TRBD1. J lost 0 bases, V lost 5 bases, and 6 bases had no gene match. Germline loops: CDR1 MDHEN, CDR2 SYDVKM. This CDR3 has 15 amino acids. Full variable domain (remainder filled in from reference TRBV28 and TRBJ2-7): DVKVTQSSRYLVKRTGEKVFLECVQDMDHENMFWYRQDPGLGLRLIYFSYDVKMKEKGDIPEGYSVSREKKERFSLILESASTNQTSMYLCASSNRGLSSYEQYFGPGTRLTVT.

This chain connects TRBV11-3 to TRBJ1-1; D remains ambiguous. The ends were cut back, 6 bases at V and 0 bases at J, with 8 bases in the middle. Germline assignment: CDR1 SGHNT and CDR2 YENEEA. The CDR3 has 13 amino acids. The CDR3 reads CASRENMNTEAFF. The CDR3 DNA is TGTGCCAGCAGGGAAAATATGAACACTGAAGCTTTCTTT.

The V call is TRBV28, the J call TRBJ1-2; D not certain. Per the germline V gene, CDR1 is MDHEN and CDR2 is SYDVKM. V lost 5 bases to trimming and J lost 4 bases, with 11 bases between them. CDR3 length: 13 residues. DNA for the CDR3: TGTGCCAGCAGTCCCCTTCAACTCTATGGCTACACCTTC. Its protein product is CASSPLQLYGYTF.

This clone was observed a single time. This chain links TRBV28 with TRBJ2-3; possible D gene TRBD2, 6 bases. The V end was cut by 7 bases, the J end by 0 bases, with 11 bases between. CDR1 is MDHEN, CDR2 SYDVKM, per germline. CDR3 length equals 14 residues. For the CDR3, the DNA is TGTGCCAGCATAGTAGCGGAGAGCACAGATACGCAGTATTTT. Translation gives CASIVAESTDTQYF.

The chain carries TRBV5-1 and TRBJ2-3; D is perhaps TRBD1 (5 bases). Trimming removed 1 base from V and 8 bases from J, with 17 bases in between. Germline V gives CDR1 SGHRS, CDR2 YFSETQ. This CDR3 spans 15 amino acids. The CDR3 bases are TGCGCCAGCAGCTTGAGGCGACCACCCCAGGGTACGCAGTATTTT. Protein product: CASSLRRPPQGTQYF.

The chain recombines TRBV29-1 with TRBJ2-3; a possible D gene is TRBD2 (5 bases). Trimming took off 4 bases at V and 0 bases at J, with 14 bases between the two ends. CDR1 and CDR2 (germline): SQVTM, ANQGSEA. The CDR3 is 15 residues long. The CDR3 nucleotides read TGCAGCGTTGGTTCAGCGGTAACTAGCACAGATACGCAGTATTTT. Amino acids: CSVGSAVTSTDTQYF.

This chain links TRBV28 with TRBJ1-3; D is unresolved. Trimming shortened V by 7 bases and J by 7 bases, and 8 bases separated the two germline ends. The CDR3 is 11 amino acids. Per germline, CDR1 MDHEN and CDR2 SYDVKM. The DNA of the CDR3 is TGTGCCAGCATTCGTGGTAACACCATATATTTT. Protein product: CASIRGNTIYF.